These 20 T cell receptor beta chains share one sample of origin, sequenced in a study of OX40 agonist ivuxolimab in advanced cancers. Clones were read by immunoSEQ multiplex PCR, and TCRdb kept only the in-frame ones, dropping some. Here the sample spans approximately 86,000 clones, roughly 84% being singletons. This specimen was CD4+ or CD8+ T cells sorted from blood, taken in a trial of the OX40 agonist ivuxolimab. The receptor set was obtained from an adult with an advanced solid tumor such as melanoma, head and neck, liver or kidney cancer.

V gene TRBV2 combines with J gene TRBJ2-3, with 9 bases matching TRBD1. The CDR3 consists of 14 residues. V was clipped by 6 bases and J by 5 bases; unmatched bases: 6. Germline CDR1 SNHLY, CDR2 FYNNEI. The CDR3 DNA reads as TGTGCCAGCAGGACCGGACAGGGGTTAGATACGCAGTATTTT. Amino acids: CASRTGQGLDTQYF.

This clone was observed a handful of times. The J gene is TRBJ2-7, the V gene TRBV19, with 13 nucleotides matching TRBD2. CDR1 and CDR2 (germline): LNHDA, SQIVND (reference sequence). The CDR3 is 16 amino acids. The V and J ends lost 5 bases and 0 bases, in that order; junction bases with no gene match: 4. The CDR3, as DNA: TGTGCCAGTAGTCAAACTAGCGGGAGGGCCTCCTACGAGCAGTACTTC. Amino acids: CASSQTSGRASYEQYF.

The chain uses TRBV18 and TRBJ1-6; D is uncertain. The CDR3 sequence is 15 residues long. Germline CDR1 is KGHSH and CDR2 is LQKENI. The ends were cut back, 3 bases at V and 7 bases at J, with 13 bases in the middle. DNA of the CDR3: TGTGCCAGCTCACCCACGGGGTCAGAAAATTCACCCCTCCACTTT. It codes for CASSPTGSENSPLHF.

The V gene is TRBV11-2, the J gene TRBJ1-4, with a weak D call TRBD1 (6 bases). This CDR3 is 14 amino acids long. Trimming stripped 5 bases from V and 4 bases from J, with 11 bases between. Per germline, CDR1 SGHAT and CDR2 FQNNGV. The CDR3 DNA follows: TGTGCCAGCAGCCCAGGACAGTTTAATGAAAAACTGTTTTTT. It translates to CASSPGQFNEKLFF. Full variable domain (rest looked up from reference TRBV11-2 and TRBJ1-4): EAGVAQSPRYKIIEKRQSVAFWCNPISGHATLYWYQQILGQGPKLLIQFQNNGVVDDSQLPKDRFSAERLKGVDSTLKIQPAKLEDSAVYLCASSPGQFNEKLFFGSGTQLSVL.

CDR3 amino acids: CASSSMGQAYEQYF. As DNA, the CDR3 is TGTGCCAGCAGCTCTATGGGACAGGCCTACGAGCAGTACTTC. The chain recombines TRBV7-2 with TRBJ2-7, with 8 positions matching TRBD1. The CDR3 length is 14 residues. Germline values: CDR1 SGHTA, CDR2 FQGNSA. The V gene end was trimmed by 4 bases and the J gene end by 2 bases; junction bases not matched to a gene: 4.

CDR3 in amino acids: CASSPRGLDYEQYF. The CDR3 nucleotides read TGTGCCAGCTCACCACGGGGACTCGACTACGAGCAGTACTTC. The V call is TRBV18, the J call TRBJ2-7, with a tentative D call TRBD2 (6 bases). CDR1 KGHSH and CDR2 LQKENI come from the germline V gene. V was clipped by 1 base and J by 3 bases, with 10 bases between them. This CDR3 is built from 14 residues.

This clone was observed a single time. The chain recombines TRBV5-1 with TRBJ2-4, with D maybe TRBD1 (6 bases). Germline V gene sequence: CDR1 SGHRS, CDR2 YFSETQ. The ends were cut back, 2 bases at V and 9 bases at J, with 12 bases in the middle. CDR3 size: 13 residues. CDR3 DNA sequence: TGCGCCAGCAGCTTAGGGGACACTGGCATTCAGTACTTC. The encoded protein is CASSLGDTGIQYF.

This clone was seen just once. This chain connects TRBV18 to TRBJ1-4; 7 bases agree with TRBD1. The V and J ends lost 4 bases and 4 bases, in that order; junction bases with no gene match: 6. The CDR3 runs 15 residues. Germline-derived CDR1 and CDR2 are KGHSH and LQKENI. The CDR3 reads CASSRDQGDNEKLFF. CDR3 nucleotides: TGTGCCAGCTCACGCGACCAGGGGGATAATGAAAAACTGTTTTTT. Full variable domain (rest looked up from reference TRBV18 and TRBJ1-4): NAGVMQNPRHLVRRRGQEARLRCSPMKGHSHVYWYRQLPEEGLKFMVYLQKENIIDESGMPKERFSAEFPKEGPSILRIQQVVRGDSAAYFCASSRDQGDNEKLFFGSGTQLSVL.

The chain couples TRBV27 to TRBJ1-1, with no clear D. The germline CDR1 and CDR2 sequences are MNHEY and SMNVEV (reference sequence). V lost 7 bases, J lost 3 bases, and 15 bases lay in between. CDR3 size: 14 residues. The CDR3 sequence: CASNSLLGDTEAFF. In DNA form, the CDR3 reads TGTGCCAGCAATTCCTTACTCGGAGACACTGAAGCTTTCTTT.

The rearrangement joins TRBV7-9 to TRBJ2-3; 8 bases map to TRBD2. Germline lookup yields CDR1 SEHNR and CDR2 FQNEAQ (reference sequence). The J segment lost 6 bases and the V segment lost 7 bases, leaving 6 bases of the junction unmatched. This CDR3 region has 13 residues. The CDR3 coding sequence is TGTGCCAGCATCTTCGCGGGAGGCGATACGCAGTATTTT. Translated: CASIFAGGDTQYF.

The chain has TRBV6-5 and TRBJ1-2, with D possibly TRBD1 on 6 matching bases. The ends were cut back, 7 bases at V and 8 bases at J, with 17 bases in the middle. Germline assignment: CDR1 MNHEY and CDR2 SVGAGI. This CDR3 has 13 residues. In nucleotides, the CDR3 is TGTGCCAGCACCCGGAGCTCAGGGGTAGGCTACACCTTC. This sequence encodes CASTRSSGVGYTF.

The CDR3 is CASSPVTGSWMNTEAFF. The CDR3 coding sequence is TGTGCCAGCAGCCCAGTAACGGGGTCATGGATGAACACTGAAGCTTTCTTT. This chain uses TRBV11-1 with TRBJ1-1; D gene uncertain. Germline values: CDR1 SGHAT, CDR2 FQDESV (reference sequence). V shed 5 bases and J shed 0 bases, with 19 bases lying between them. The CDR3 length is 17 residues.

The chain recombines TRBV4-1 with TRBJ2-2; 9 bases align to TRBD2. The CDR3 totals 16 residues. The V gene's germline CDR1 is MGHRA and CDR2 YSYEKL. V lost 4 bases to trimming and J lost 0 bases; unmatched junction nucleotides: 3. The CDR3 spells CASSLSGGPNTGELFF. The CDR3 bases are TGCGCCAGCAGCCTTAGCGGGGGACCGAACACCGGGGAGCTGTTTTTT.

The chain joins TRBV4-3 to TRBJ1-1; no reliable D call. Looked up from germline, CDR1 is LGHNA and CDR2 is YSLEER. V dropped 0 bases and J dropped 6 bases, with 5 bases sitting between them. The CDR3 runs to 12 residues. In DNA form, the CDR3 reads TGCGCCAGCAGCCAAGAGAGCTCTGAAGCTTTCTTT. Its protein is CASSQESSEAFF.

The chain recombines TRBV29-1 with TRBJ2-7, with a possible D match to TRBD1 (6 bases). CDR1 is SQVTM, CDR2 ANQGSEA, per germline. V gave up 7 bases and J gave up 0 bases, with 13 bases separating them. This CDR3 spans 13 amino acids. Here the CDR3 reads CSARTASSYEQYF. In DNA, the CDR3 is TGCAGCGCGCGGACAGCGAGCTCCTACGAGCAGTACTTC.

This sequence joins TRBV19 and TRBJ1-1, with D possibly matching TRBD1 (6 bases). Looked up from germline, CDR1 is LNHDA and CDR2 is SQIVND (reference sequence). The V end lost 10 bases, the J end lost 5 bases, and 14 bases lay between the germline ends. The CDR3 loop spans 12 amino acids. The CDR3 DNA reads as TGTGCCATCGGAGGGGGAGGAACTGAAGCTTTCTTT. It is translated as CAIGGGGTEAFF.

The J gene is TRBJ1-4, the V gene TRBV11-3; D ambiguous. In germline, CDR1 is SGHNT, CDR2 YENEEA. Trimming took off 5 bases at V and 8 bases at J, with 18 bases between the two ends. This CDR3 has 15 amino acids. The CDR3 DNA is TGTGCCAGCAGCCCTAGCGACGGCTTGAGAGAAAAACTGTTTTTT. Translation: CASSPSDGLREKLFF.

This chain connects TRBV19 to TRBJ2-5; 13 bases line up with TRBD2. The DNA matches TRBJ2-7 better at its end, which makes the J call doubtful. Germline CDR1 and CDR2: LNHDA and SQIVND (reference sequence). The CDR3 covers 14 residues. CDR3 in DNA: TGTGCCAGTCGGACTAGCGGGAGCTCCTACGAGCAGTACTTC. It is translated as CASRTSGSSYEQYF.

The V and J genes are TRBV10-3 and TRBJ2-7; D unresolved. Germline values: CDR1 ENHRY, CDR2 SYGVKD. V was cut by 11 bases and J by 2 bases, with 16 bases left in between. The CDR3 has 13 amino acids. The CDR3 reads CAASPPGPYEQYF. The CDR3 coding sequence is TGTGCCGCATCCCCCCCCGGGCCCTACGAGCAGTACTTC.

This chain uses TRBV7-9 with TRBJ2-7; weak D call: TRBD1 (6 bases). The CDR3 has 13 residues. Germline CDR1 SEHNR, CDR2 FQNEAQ (reference sequence). V was trimmed by 5 bases and J by 2 bases, leaving 10 bases between them. This CDR3 is CASSTGQTYEQYF. The CDR3 nucleotides are TGTGCCAGCAGCACCGGACAGACCTACGAGCAGTACTTC.